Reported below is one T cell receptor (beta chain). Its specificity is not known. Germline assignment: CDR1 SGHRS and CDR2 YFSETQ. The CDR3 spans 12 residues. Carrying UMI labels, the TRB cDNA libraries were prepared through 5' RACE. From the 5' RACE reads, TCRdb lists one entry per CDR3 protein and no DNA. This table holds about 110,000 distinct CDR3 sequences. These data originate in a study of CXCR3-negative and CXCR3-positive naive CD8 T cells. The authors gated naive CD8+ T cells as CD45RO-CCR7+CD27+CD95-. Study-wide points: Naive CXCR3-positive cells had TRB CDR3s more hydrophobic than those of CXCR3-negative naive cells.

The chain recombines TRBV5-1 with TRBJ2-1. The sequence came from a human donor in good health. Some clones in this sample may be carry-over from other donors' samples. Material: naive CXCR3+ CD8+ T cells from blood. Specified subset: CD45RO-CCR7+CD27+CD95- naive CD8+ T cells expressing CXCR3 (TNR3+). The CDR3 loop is CASRATYNEQFF.